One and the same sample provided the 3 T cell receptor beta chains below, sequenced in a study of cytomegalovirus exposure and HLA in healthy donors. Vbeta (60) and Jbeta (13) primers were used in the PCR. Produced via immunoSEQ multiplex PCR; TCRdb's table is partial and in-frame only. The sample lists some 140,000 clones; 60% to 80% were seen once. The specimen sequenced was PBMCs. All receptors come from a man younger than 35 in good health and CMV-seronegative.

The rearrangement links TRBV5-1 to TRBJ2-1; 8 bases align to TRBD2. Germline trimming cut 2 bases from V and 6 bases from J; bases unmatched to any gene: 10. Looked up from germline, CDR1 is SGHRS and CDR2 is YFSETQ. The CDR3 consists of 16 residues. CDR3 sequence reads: CASSLEPAGVSNEQFF. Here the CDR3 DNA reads TGCGCCAGCAGCTTAGAGCCAGCGGGGGTGTCCAATGAGCAGTTCTTC.

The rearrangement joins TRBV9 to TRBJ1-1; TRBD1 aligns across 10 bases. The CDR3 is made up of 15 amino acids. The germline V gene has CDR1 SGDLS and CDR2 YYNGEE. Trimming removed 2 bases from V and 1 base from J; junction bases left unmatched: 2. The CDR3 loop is CASSVWTGGNTEAFF. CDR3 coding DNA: TGTGCCAGCAGCGTTTGGACAGGGGGGAACACTGAAGCTTTCTTT. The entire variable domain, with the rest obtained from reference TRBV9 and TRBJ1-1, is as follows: DSGVTQTPKHLITATGQRVTLRCSPRSGDLSVYWYQQSLDQGLQFLIQYYNGEERAKGNILERFSAQQFPDLHSELNLSSLELGDSALYFCASSVWTGGNTEAFFGQGTRLTVV.

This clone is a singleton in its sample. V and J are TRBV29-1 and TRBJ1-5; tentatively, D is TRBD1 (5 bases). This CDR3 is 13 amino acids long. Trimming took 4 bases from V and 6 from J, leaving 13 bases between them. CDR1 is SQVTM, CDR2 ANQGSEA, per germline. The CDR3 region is CSVVFAGRQPQHF. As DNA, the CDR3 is TGCAGCGTTGTCTTTGCGGGGCGTCAGCCCCAGCATTTT.